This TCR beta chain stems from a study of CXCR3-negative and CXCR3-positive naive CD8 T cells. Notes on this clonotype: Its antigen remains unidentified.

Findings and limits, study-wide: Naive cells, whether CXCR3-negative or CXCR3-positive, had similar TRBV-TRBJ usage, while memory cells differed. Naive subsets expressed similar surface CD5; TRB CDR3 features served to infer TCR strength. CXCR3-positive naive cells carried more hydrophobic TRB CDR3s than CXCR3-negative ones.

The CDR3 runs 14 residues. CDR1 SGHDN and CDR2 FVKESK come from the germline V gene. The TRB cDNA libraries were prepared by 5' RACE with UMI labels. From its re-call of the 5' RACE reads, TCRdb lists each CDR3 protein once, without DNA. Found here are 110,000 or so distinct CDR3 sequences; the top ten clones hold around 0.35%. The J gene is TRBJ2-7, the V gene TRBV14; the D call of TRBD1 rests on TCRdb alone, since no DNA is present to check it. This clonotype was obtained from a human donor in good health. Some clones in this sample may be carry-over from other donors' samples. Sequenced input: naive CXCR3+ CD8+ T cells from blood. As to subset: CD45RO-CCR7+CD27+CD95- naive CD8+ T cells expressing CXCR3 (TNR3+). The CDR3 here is CASSRNQGDYEQYF.